The 9 T cell receptor beta chains presented below share a single source sample, sequenced in a study of monozygotic twins with inflammatory bowel disease (dated by TCRdb to between 2018 and 2020). Libraries were constructed by 5' RACE. TCRdb records Illumina HiSeq 2500 as the sequencer. Reprocessed by TCRdb, the reads give a single entry per CDR3 protein sequence, without DNA. This sample's listing comprises roughly 150,000 distinct CDR3 sequences. 2.4% of the sample is taken by the ten largest. The specimen sequenced was blood. The receptors were sampled from a human donor with ulcerative colitis or Crohn's disease, or a healthy co-twin of an affected twin (not recorded which).

This rearrangement joins TRBV7-9 to TRBJ2-7. The CDR3 is 12 amino acids. The germline V gene encodes CDR1 SEHNR and CDR2 FQNEAQ (reference sequence). CDR3 sequence reads: CASSDSLLGQYF.

V gene TRBV7-6 combines with J gene TRBJ2-6; TCRdb proposes TRBD2, but this gene call is untestable without DNA. Germline assignment: CDR1 SGHVS and CDR2 FNYEAQ. This CDR3 has 18 amino acids. The CDR3 region is CASSRGLAGLSGANVLTF.

This sequence joins TRBV12-3 or TRBV12-4 and TRBJ2-3. The CDR3 contains 12 residues. The CDR3 loop is CASSSLGDTQYF.

The rearrangement uses TRBV7-2 and TRBJ2-5; as DNA is missing, the TRBD1 call by TCRdb cannot be tested. CDR3 length equals 14 residues. Germline CDR1 SGHTA, CDR2 FQGNSA. This CDR3 is CASSFGGGTETQYF.

The rearrangement links TRBV12-3 or TRBV12-4 to TRBJ2-5; TCRdb indicates TRBD2, and absent DNA this call remains unverified. This CDR3 region has 14 residues. CDR3 region: CASSSRSGEETQYF.

The chain uses TRBV12-3 or TRBV12-4 and TRBJ2-7; there is no DNA to check the TCRdb D call of TRBD1. This CDR3 contains 16 residues. CDR3 region: CASSTRTGTLTYEQYF.

The rearrangement links TRBV7-2 to TRBJ2-6; TCRdb calls TRBD1, which cannot be checked without DNA. The V gene's germline CDR1 is SGHTA and CDR2 FQGNSA. The CDR3 is 22 residues long. The CDR3 is CASSLLTQLRTGGNSGANVLTF.

The chain uses TRBV20-1 and TRBJ2-7; TCRdb's D gene call, TRBD2, goes unchecked for lack of DNA. Germline loops: CDR1 DFQATT, CDR2 SNEGSKA (reference sequence). The CDR3 spans 14 residues. The CDR3 reads CSARLAGNLYEQYF.

The chain links TRBV19 to TRBJ2-7. CDR1 is LNHDA, CDR2 SQIVND, per germline (reference sequence). The CDR3 has 11 residues. This CDR3 reads CASINSYEQYF.